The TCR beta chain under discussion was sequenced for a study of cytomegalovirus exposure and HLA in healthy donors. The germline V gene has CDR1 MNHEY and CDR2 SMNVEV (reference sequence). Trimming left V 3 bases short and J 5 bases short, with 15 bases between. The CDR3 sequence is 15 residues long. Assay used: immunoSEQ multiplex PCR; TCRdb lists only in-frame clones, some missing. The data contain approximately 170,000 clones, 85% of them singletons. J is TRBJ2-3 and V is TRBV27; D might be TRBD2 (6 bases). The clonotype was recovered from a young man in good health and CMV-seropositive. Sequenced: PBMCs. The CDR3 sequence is CASSLHLLGGDTQYF. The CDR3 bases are TGTGCCAGCAGTTTGCATTTGTTGGGAGGAGATACGCAGTATTTT.